A single sample is the source of the 27 T cell receptor beta chains below, sequenced in a study of regulatory T cells in long-lasting Graves disease (dated by TCRdb to the early 2020s). What the time point label conveys for this sample: persistent/refractory GD, antithyroid drugs over 5 years with positive TRAb. For both TCR sequencing and RNA sequencing, RNA was extracted from PBMCs using TRIzol. Library generation was performed with multiplex PCR. For sequencing, an Illumina HiSeq 4000 was employed. TCR beta libraries were built with iRepertoire HTBI primers and Arm-PCR amplification of CDR3 regions. TCRdb trimmed the raw reads at Q25, called clones with MiXCR and kept productive beta chains. Every entry covers one CDR3 protein and lists the most common genes and DNA from its rows. This sample is represented by 300,000 to 400,000 distinct CDR3 sequences; around a fifth of them were singletons. The leading ten clones occupy less than 35% of the sample.

The sequences come from peripheral blood mononuclear cells (PBMCs), collected when the disease was refractory, from a patient treated with antithyroid drugs. These receptors came from a female donor with Graves disease.

This clonotype has ten or more counts. The V and J genes are TRBV20-1 and TRBJ2-5; D is possibly TRBD1 or TRBD2 (5 bases each). Between the trimmed V and J ends, which lost 0 bases and 1 base, there was a span of 6 bases. Germline-derived CDR1 and CDR2 are DFQATT and SNEGSKA (reference sequence). This CDR3 region has 13 residues. The CDR3 protein is CSAREGTQETQYF. The DNA for the CDR3 is TGCAGTGCTAGAGAGGGGACCCAAGAGACCCAGTACTTC.

The rearrangement links TRBV7-6 to TRBJ2-2; D uncertain. The V gene lost 5 bases and the J gene lost 3 bases, with 13 bases spanning the gap. This CDR3 spans 15 amino acids. Germline assignment: CDR1 SGHVS and CDR2 FNYEAQ. CDR3 loop: CASSNMAGDTGELFF. The DNA for the CDR3 is TGTGCCAGCAGCAATATGGCAGGCGACACCGGGGAGCTGTTTTTT.

This clonotype was detected ten times or more. This chain uses TRBV20-1 with TRBJ1-2; 8 positions agree with TRBD1. Per the germline V gene, CDR1 is DFQATT and CDR2 is SNEGSKA (reference sequence). There are 16 residues in the CDR3. V dropped 3 bases and J dropped 0; count of bases not matched to a gene: 9. The CDR3 DNA is TGCAGTGCTAGGTACCGTGGACAGGGTCCTAACTATGGCTACACCTTC. This translates into CSARYRGQGPNYGYTF.

This clonotype was recorded a few times. The V call is TRBV19, the J call TRBJ1-1; D ambiguous. CDR3 size: 13 residues. V gave up 5 bases and J gave up 1 base, with 8 bases separating them. The germline gives CDR1 LNHDA, CDR2 SQIVND (reference sequence). As DNA, the CDR3 is TGTGCCAGTAGTGTTTTGGGGAACACTGAAGCTTTCTTT. Translation gives CASSVLGNTEAFF.

The chain joins TRBV24-1 to TRBJ2-2; the match to TRBD2 covers 12 bases. The CDR3 sequence is 15 residues long. Germline CDR1 reads KGHDR; CDR2 reads SFDVKD. The V segment lost 7 bases and the J segment 5 bases; nucleotides outside the gene matches: 4. DNA for the CDR3: TGTGCCACCAGGACTAGCGGGAGTAGAACCGGGGAGCTGTTTTTT. This sequence encodes CATRTSGSRTGELFF.

This clonotype was seen a few times. A junction boundary mismatches the germline segment, possibly from a read error. V and J are TRBV6-1 and TRBJ1-5, with 7 bases fitting TRBD1. Germline V lookup: CDR1 MNHNS, CDR2 SASEGT. This CDR3 is 17 amino acids long. Written as DNA, the CDR3 is TGTGCCAGCAGTGAAGGACAGGGAAAGCGAAGCAATCAGCCCCAGCATTTC. Protein product: CASSEGQGKRSNQPQHF.

This clonotype was seen a few times. The chain has TRBV6-2 or TRBV6-3 and TRBJ1-2, with D unresolved. Germline V lookup: CDR1 MNHEY, CDR2 SVGEGT. Trimming pared 0 bases from V and 3 bases from J, leaving 14 bases between. CDR3 length: 16 residues. The CDR3 sequence is CASSYSLKEKYYGYTF. Here the CDR3 DNA reads TGTGCCAGCAGTTACTCGTTGAAAGAGAAGTACTATGGCTACACCTTC.

This clonotype was observed a few times. This chain connects TRBV30 to TRBJ2-2, with TRBD2 matching over 9 bases. Losses at the gene ends were 4 bases for V and 7 bases for J; bases not matched to a gene: 7. The CDR3 length is 14 residues. Germline values: CDR1 GTSNPN, CDR2 SVGIG (reference sequence). The CDR3 spells CAWTLGLAGGELFF. The CDR3 region has the DNA TGTGCCTGGACCTTGGGACTAGCTGGCGGGGAGCTGTTTTTT.

This clonotype was detected ten times or more. The chain joins TRBV30 to TRBJ1-6; no firm D call. This CDR3 has 13 residues. Germline-derived CDR1 and CDR2 are GTSNPN and SVGIG (reference sequence). V lost 2 bases, J lost 7 bases, and 9 bases lay in between. The CDR3 region is CAWSIGPNSPLHF. The CDR3 DNA reads as TGTGCCTGGAGTATAGGGCCCAATTCACCCCTCCACTTT.

The sample holds many counts of this clonotype. This chain connects TRBV7-3 to TRBJ1-1; possible D gene TRBD1, 5 bases. The V and J ends lost 3 bases and 7 bases respectively, with 18 bases between them. The CDR3 totals 15 residues. Germline V lookup: CDR1 SGHTA, CDR2 FQGTGA. The DNA for the CDR3 is TGTGCCAGCAGCTTTTCCGGGGGGAGCGGGGATGAAGCTTTCTTT. It yields the protein CASSFSGGSGDEAFF. The whole variable domain, filled in from reference TRBV7-3 and TRBJ1-1, reads GAGVSQTPSNKVTEKGKYVELRCDPISGHTALYWYRQSLGQGPEFLIYFQGTGAADDSGLPNDRFFAVRPEGSVSTLKIQRTERGDSAVYLCASSFSGGSGDEAFFGQGTRLTVV.

This clonotype was observed at least ten times. V gene TRBV5-5 combines with J gene TRBJ1-2; 9 nucleotides align to TRBD1. The V and J ends lost 3 bases and 7 bases, in that order; junction bases with no gene match: 7. This CDR3 is 14 amino acids long. The germline V gene has CDR1 SGHKS and CDR2 YYEKEE (reference sequence). CDR3 sequence: CASSYPGQGPGYTF. The CDR3 DNA reads as TGTGCCAGCAGCTATCCGGGACAGGGCCCTGGCTACACCTTC.

This clonotype came up a few times. The chain has TRBV5-1 and TRBJ2-1, with 7 bases lining up with TRBD2. The germline V gene has CDR1 SGHRS and CDR2 YFSETQ. V was pared by 5 bases and J by 0 bases, with 2 bases of the junction left unmatched. The length of the CDR3 is 14 residues. The DNA for the CDR3 is TGCGCCAGCAGAGGCGGGAGCTCCTACAATGAGCAGTTCTTC. Protein: CASRGGSSYNEQFF.

This clonotype was observed a handful of times. The genes are TRBV20-1 and TRBJ2-1; D is perhaps TRBD1 (6 bases). CDR1 and CDR2 (germline): DFQATT, SNEGSKA (reference sequence). Trimming removed 0 bases at V and 10 bases at J, with 10 bases between. The CDR3 has 12 amino acids. The CDR3 DNA reads TGCAGTGCTAGAGATCACAGGGTGGAGCAGTTCTTC. Its translation: CSARDHRVEQFF.

This clonotype was observed a handful of times. The rearrangement uses TRBV19 and TRBJ2-6; a possible D gene is TRBD1 (5 bases). V lost 3 bases to trimming and J lost 2 bases, with 11 bases between them. Per germline, CDR1 LNHDA and CDR2 SQIVND (reference sequence). The CDR3 length is 16 residues. This CDR3 is CASSMPRAAGANVLTF. In DNA form, the CDR3 reads TGTGCCAGTAGTATGCCCAGGGCCGCTGGGGCCAACGTCCTGACTTTC.

This clonotype was seen at least ten times. The chain employs TRBV2 and TRBJ2-7, with 9 bases fitting TRBD1. The V and J ends lost 2 bases and 3 bases, in that order; junction bases with no gene match: 2. Per the germline V gene, CDR1 is SNHLY and CDR2 is FYNNEI. This CDR3 contains 14 residues. In nucleotides, the CDR3 is TGTGCCAGCAGTGAAAGGGACAGGGACTACGAGCAGTACTTC. Its protein is CASSERDRDYEQYF. Full variable domain (remainder filled in from reference TRBV2 and TRBJ2-7): EPEVTQTPSHQVTQMGQEVILRCVPISNHLYFYWYRQILGQKVEFLVSFYNNEISEKSEIFDDQFSVERPDGSNFTLKIRSTKLEDSAMYFCASSERDRDYEQYFGPGTRLTVT.

CDR3 sequence (DNA): TGTGCCAGCTCACCTGCTACGCGGGGGGTTGATGCAACTAATGAAAAACTGTTTTTT. Its protein is CASSPATRGVDATNEKLFF. This rearrangement joins TRBV18 to TRBJ1-4; TRBD1 is a possible D gene (5 bases). There are 19 residues in the CDR3. Between the trimmed V and J ends, which lost 3 bases and 0 bases, there was a span of 20 bases. Germline V gene data show CDR1 as KGHSH and CDR2 as LQKENI.

This clonotype was picked up many times. V usage is TRBV6-2 or TRBV6-3 and J usage is TRBJ2-6; D call uncertain. This CDR3 has 16 amino acids. Per the germline V gene, CDR1 is MNHEY and CDR2 is SVGEGT. V lost 5 bases to trimming and J lost 0 bases, with 11 bases between them. CDR3 protein: CASSGPTSSGANVLTF. The CDR3 DNA reads as TGTGCCAGCAGTGGACCCACGAGCTCTGGGGCCAACGTCCTGACTTTC.

This chain joins TRBV18 and TRBJ2-7, with 8 nucleotides matching TRBD1. Germline CDR1 reads KGHSH; CDR2 reads LQKENI. V lost 4 bases, J lost 5 bases, and 7 bases stayed unmatched. This CDR3 has 14 amino acids. CDR3 protein: CASSQDRGVDEQYF. The CDR3 coding sequence is TGTGCCAGCTCACAAGACAGGGGTGTCGACGAGCAGTACTTC.

This clonotype was recorded many times. In DNA, the CDR3 is TGTGCCAGCTCACCTGGGACTAGCCGGGGGGACAATGAGCAGTTCTTC. It codes for CASSPGTSRGDNEQFF. This sequence joins TRBV18 and TRBJ2-1, with TRBD2 identical over 9 bases. The CDR3 runs 16 residues. Germline V gene data show CDR1 as KGHSH and CDR2 as LQKENI. J gave up 5 bases and V 3 bases, and 8 bases lay outside the gene matches.

CDR3 sequence: CSAPQDLSGYTF. The CDR3 DNA reads as TGCAGTGCTCCGCAAGACCTTAGTGGCTACACCTTC. The chain carries TRBV20-1 and TRBJ1-2; D remains ambiguous. CDR1 is DFQATT and CDR2 is SNEGSKA in the germline V gene (reference sequence). CDR3 length: 12 residues. Trimming took 5 bases from V and 7 from J, leaving 14 bases between them.

This clonotype was detected ten times or more. This chain joins TRBV27 and TRBJ2-2, with 9 bases matching TRBD2. Per germline, CDR1 MNHEY and CDR2 SMNVEV (reference sequence). CDR3 length: 15 residues. V shed 4 bases and J 5 bases; nucleotides not matched to a gene: 5. The CDR3 region has the DNA TGTGCCAGCAGTTATAGCGGGGGTGGGACCGGGGAGCTGTTTTTT. Translated, it gives CASSYSGGGTGELFF.

This sequence joins TRBV20-1 and TRBJ2-1; TRBD2 matches at 9 bases. The CDR3 totals 15 residues. The junction had 12 bases not matched to a gene; V was cut back by 5 bases and J by 7 bases. Germline V gene data show CDR1 as DFQATT and CDR2 as SNEGSKA (reference sequence). The CDR3 protein is CSAAHLGLAGNEQFF. In DNA, the CDR3 is TGCAGTGCTGCCCACTTGGGGCTAGCGGGAAATGAGCAGTTCTTC.

CDR3 in amino acids: CASSFSPGGLNEQFF. The CDR3 DNA reads TGTGCCAGCAGTTTCAGTCCCGGCGGTCTCAATGAGCAGTTCTTC. The chain has TRBV6-1 and TRBJ2-1; D remains unclear. V was trimmed by 5 bases and J by 6 bases, leaving 17 bases between them. The CDR3 length is 15 residues. Germline-derived CDR1 and CDR2 are MNHNS and SASEGT.

This clonotype was seen repeatedly, ten times or more. The rearrangement uses TRBV2 and TRBJ1-4, with 7 nucleotides matching TRBD1. CDR3 length: 16 amino acids. V trimming: 7 bases; J trimming: 7 bases; junction bases outside the gene matches: 15. Looked up from germline, CDR1 is SNHLY and CDR2 is FYNNEI. The CDR3 spells CASIPAKGQSFEKLFF. The CDR3 DNA sequence: TGTGCCAGCATCCCTGCTAAGGGACAGTCCTTTGAAAAACTGTTTTTT.

The chain combines TRBV12-3 or TRBV12-4 with TRBJ2-2; a weak D match, TRBD2 (6 bases). V lost 3 bases and J lost 3, with 17 bases in between. The CDR3 sequence is 17 residues long. CDR3 DNA sequence: TGTGCCAGCAGTTTCAGCGGGTCCCGGAATTACACCGGGGAGCTGTTTTTT. This gives the protein CASSFSGSRNYTGELFF.

With regard to this clonotype: A read error may be the cause here, since a much bigger clone is one base away. This chain uses TRBV12-3 or TRBV12-4 with TRBJ1-1; a weak D match, TRBD1 (5 bases). This CDR3 has 14 residues. V lost 4 bases and J 3 bases, leaving 12 bases between the germline ends. CDR3 nucleotides: TGTGCCAGCAGTTCCGGACAACCATACACTGAAGCTTTCTTT. It specifies CASSSGQPYTEAFF.

The chain combines TRBV30 with TRBJ1-5; a weak D match, TRBD1 (5 bases). CDR1 is GTSNPN and CDR2 is SVGIG in the germline V gene (reference sequence). This CDR3 contains 14 residues. V dropped 4 bases and J dropped 5 bases, with 15 bases sitting between them. The CDR3: CAWNHPGSHQPQHF. Here the CDR3 DNA reads TGTGCCTGGAATCACCCAGGGAGCCATCAGCCCCAGCATTTT.